Sequencing of this T cell receptor (beta chain) was carried out in a study of blood T cell repertoires in COVID-19. The wider study: Sites across the United States, Italy and Spain contributed samples from acute and convalescent COVID-19. The cDNA or gDNA used as material had been derived from T cells, B-cell-depleted T cells, or PBMCs.

The authors' processing: By means of reference gene primer amplification, nucleated cell counts were estimated. Data came from immunoSEQ multiplex PCR; TCRdb stores just in-frame clones and leaves some out. Clone size and the V and J calls come from that table; the DNA yielded D and trimming. The table shows roughly 62,000 clones, with about 85% occurring only once. Trimming cost V 7 bases and J 4 bases, with 20 bases left between them. Germline V lookup: CDR1 MDHEN, CDR2 SYDVKM. The CDR3 sequence is 16 residues long. The clonotype was recovered from a human donor with acute or convalescent COVID-19. The donor label of this sample is uncertain. The chain links TRBV28 to TRBJ2-1, with a weak D call TRBD2 (6 bases). The sample was peripheral blood. Here the CDR3 reads CASTLGGVKLYNEQFF. Written as DNA, the CDR3 is TGTGCCAGCACCCTCGGGGGAGTGAAGCTATACAATGAGCAGTTCTTC.